These T cell receptor beta chains were read from a single sample in a study of Ad26.COV2.S vaccination and SARS-CoV-2 variants. TCRdb keeps only in-frame clones here, not all; method: immunoSEQ multiplex PCR. Of some 340,000 clones in the sample, around 83% are singletons; the top ten hold around 1.9%. The sample was peripheral blood, taken in a trial of Ad26.COV2.S vaccine versus placebo. These TCRs come from a person between 18 and 59 years old who received the Ad26.COV2.S COVID-19 vaccine or a placebo. CDR3s include the opening cysteine and the closing phenylalanine or tryptophan. A D gene is named only where the DNA matches it firmly. Clone size is shown for a subset of rows, as once, few, many or a class of expanded clone.

size: NA
J: TRBJ2-2
V: TRBV19
length: 18
D: TRBD2
CDR3: CASSSRLAGGRNTGELFF
DNA: TGTGCCAGTAGTTCCCGACTAGCGGGGGGGCGGAACACCGGGGAGCTGTTTTTT

size: NA
J: TRBJ2-3
V: TRBV4-3
length: 16
D: TRBD2
CDR3: CASSQDRGGDTDTQYF
DNA: TGCGCCAGCAGCCAAGATCGGGGGGGGGACACAGATACGCAGTATTTT

size: NA
J: TRBJ1-2
V: TRBV5-1
length: 12
D: NA
CDR3: CASSLEGDGYTF
DNA: TGCGCCAGCAGCTTGGAAGGGGACGGCTACACCTTC

size: few
J: TRBJ1-5
V: TRBV19
length: 14
D: NA
CDR3: CASSIPGFHQPQHF
DNA: TGTGCCAGTAGTATACCAGGGTTCCATCAGCCCCAGCATTTT

size: NA
J: TRBJ2-5
V: TRBV7-8
length: 12
D: NA
CDR3: CASSLVGETQYF
DNA: TGTGCCAGCAGCTTAGTTGGGGAGACCCAGTACTTC

size: NA
J: TRBJ1-2
V: TRBV29-1
length: 11
D: NA
CDR3: CSVEGVAGYTF
DNA: TGCAGCGTTGAAGGGGTAGCAGGCTACACCTTC

size: NA
J: TRBJ1-1
V: TRBV7-9
length: 13
D: NA
CDR3: CASSQLGNTEAFF
DNA: TGTGCCAGCAGCCAATTAGGGAACACTGAAGCTTTCTTT

size: NA
J: TRBJ2-3
V: TRBV6-2/TRBV6-3
length: 14
D: NA
CDR3: CASSWGSGKDTQYF
DNA: TGTGCCAGCAGTTGGGGCTCCGGAAAAGATACGCAGTATTTT

size: NA
J: TRBJ1-1
V: TRBV12-5
length: 14
D: NA
CDR3: CASAGGWGNTEAFF
DNA: TGTGCTAGTGCGGGGGGCTGGGGCAACACTGAAGCTTTCTTT

size: NA
J: TRBJ1-6
V: TRBV18
length: 18
D: TRBD1
CDR3: CASSPGPAGQGIVAPLHF
DNA: TGTGCCAGCTCACCCGGTCCAGCGGGACAGGGGATTGTGGCACCCCTCCACTTT

size: NA
J: TRBJ1-2
V: TRBV6-6
length: 13
D: TRBD1
CDR3: CASNRDRDYGYTF
DNA: TGTGCCAGCAATCGGGACAGGGACTATGGCTACACCTTC

size: few
J: TRBJ2-2
V: TRBV10-1
length: 13
D: NA
CDR3: CASSDRLAGELFF
DNA: TGCGCCAGCAGTGACAGGTTGGCGGGGGAGCTGTTTTTT

size: NA
J: TRBJ2-2
V: TRBV5-1
length: 14
D: TRBD1
CDR3: CASSSTGLTGELFF
DNA: TGCGCCAGCAGCTCGACAGGGCTCACCGGGGAGCTGTTTTTT

size: NA
J: TRBJ2-5
V: TRBV2
length: 13
D: TRBD2
CDR3: CASSREGPETQYF
DNA: TGTGCCAGCAGCAGGGAGGGCCCGGAGACCCAGTACTTC

size: NA
J: TRBJ2-7
V: TRBV27
length: 14
D: NA
CDR3: CASSLAGQPYEQYF
DNA: TGTGCCAGCAGTTTGGCAGGACAGCCCTACGAGCAGTACTTC

size: once
J: TRBJ2-7
V: TRBV5-1
length: 15
D: TRBD1
CDR3: CASTPSLGQGLAQYF
DNA: TGCGCCAGCACCCCCAGCTTGGGACAGGGATTAGCGCAGTACTTC

size: NA
J: TRBJ1-1
V: TRBV15
length: 13
D: NA
CDR3: CATSREFSREAFF
DNA: TGTGCCACCAGCAGAGAGTTCTCCCGGGAAGCTTTCTTT

size: NA
J: TRBJ2-7
V: TRBV3-1/TRBV3-2
length: 11
D: NA
CDR3: CASSDRYEQYF
DNA: TGTGCCAGCAGCGACCGCTACGAGCAGTACTTC

size: NA
J: TRBJ1-2
V: TRBV13
length: 15
D: TRBD1
CDR3: CASTLDRGPDYGYTF
DNA: TGTGCCAGCACCTTGGACAGGGGCCCTGACTATGGCTACACCTTC

size: NA
J: TRBJ2-5
V: TRBV7-2
length: 14
D: NA
CDR3: CASSLGWGEETQYF
DNA: TGTGCCAGCAGCTTAGGATGGGGAGAAGAGACCCAGTACTTC

size: NA
J: TRBJ1-2
V: TRBV12-2
length: 13
D: NA
CDR3: CASRPPLPYGYTF
DNA: TGTGCAAGTCGCCCCCCTCTTCCGTATGGCTACACCTTC

size: NA
J: TRBJ2-7
V: TRBV6-5
length: 14
D: TRBD2
CDR3: CASSLGLAGYEQYF
DNA: TGTGCCAGCAGTTTGGGACTAGCGGGCTACGAGCAGTACTTC

size: NA
J: TRBJ1-2
V: TRBV27
length: 17
D: NA
CDR3: CASSALRTPERNYGYTF
DNA: TGTGCCAGCAGTGCCCTTCGGACACCGGAGAGGAACTATGGCTACACCTTC

size: NA
J: TRBJ2-3
V: TRBV5-4
length: 15
D: NA
CDR3: CASSQDSASTDTQYF
DNA: TGTGCCAGCAGCCAGGACAGTGCTAGCACAGATACGCAGTATTTT

size: NA
J: TRBJ1-2
V: TRBV3-1/TRBV3-2
length: 12
D: NA
CDR3: CASSQAEGGYTF
DNA: TGTGCCAGCAGCCAAGCCGAGGGGGGCTACACCTTC

size: NA
J: TRBJ2-5
V: TRBV3-1/TRBV3-2
length: 14
D: TRBD1
CDR3: CASRFRDSQETQYF
DNA: TGTGCCAGCAGATTTCGGGACAGCCAAGAGACCCAGTACTTC

size: NA
J: TRBJ2-7
V: TRBV27
length: 13
D: NA
CDR3: CASSPTGTFRQYF
DNA: TGTGCCAGCAGTCCTACGGGGACCTTTCGGCAGTACTTC

size: NA
J: TRBJ2-1
V: TRBV19
length: 12
D: NA
CDR3: CASSIVGGEQFF
DNA: TGTGCCAGTAGTATAGTTGGGGGCGAGCAGTTCTTC

size: NA
J: TRBJ1-5
V: TRBV19
length: 14
D: TRBD1
CDR3: CASTTRGHGQPQHF
DNA: TGTGCCAGTACCACCAGGGGGCATGGTCAGCCCCAGCATTTT

size: NA
J: TRBJ1-1
V: TRBV2
length: 15
D: NA
CDR3: CASSYDTLRNPEAFF
DNA: TGTGCCAGCAGTTATGACACGTTAAGGAATCCTGAAGCTTTCTTT

size: NA
J: TRBJ1-4
V: TRBV6-5
length: 14
D: TRBD1
CDR3: CASGPGGRHEKLFF
DNA: TGTGCCAGCGGTCCAGGGGGTAGGCATGAAAAACTGTTTTTT

size: NA
J: TRBJ1-2
V: TRBV15
length: 16
D: NA
CDR3: CATSRDGWGSDYGYTF
DNA: TGTGCCACCAGCAGAGATGGGTGGGGTTCCGACTATGGCTACACCTTC

size: once
J: TRBJ2-3
V: TRBV13
length: 13
D: NA
CDR3: CASSLGQVDTQYF
DNA: TGTGCCAGCAGCTTAGGCCAGGTGGATACGCAGTATTTT

size: NA
J: TRBJ2-7
V: TRBV5-8
length: 15
D: TRBD2
CDR3: CASKLTSGYTYEQYF
DNA: TGTGCCAGCAAATTAACTAGCGGATATACCTACGAGCAGTACTTC

size: NA
J: TRBJ1-5
V: TRBV6-2/TRBV6-3
length: 14
D: NA
CDR3: CASSAGLRNQPQHF
DNA: TGTGCCAGCAGTGCGGGACTTCGCAATCAGCCCCAGCATTTT

size: NA
J: TRBJ1-2
V: TRBV14
length: 14
D: NA
CDR3: CASSQDFEGAGYTF
DNA: TGTGCCAGCAGCCAAGATTTTGAAGGTGCAGGCTACACCTTC

size: NA
J: TRBJ2-3
V: TRBV3-1/TRBV3-2
length: 13
D: NA
CDR3: CASSPTDTDTQYF
DNA: TGTGCCAGCAGCCCGACAGACACAGATACGCAGTATTTT

size: NA
J: TRBJ1-1
V: TRBV9
length: 15
D: NA
CDR3: CASSPFPGPNTEAFF
DNA: TGTGCCAGCAGCCCTTTCCCCGGGCCTAACACTGAAGCTTTCTTT

size: NA
J: TRBJ2-7
V: TRBV6-5
length: 15
D: TRBD1
CDR3: CASSWTGSRSYEQYF
DNA: TGTGCCAGCAGCTGGACAGGGAGTAGGTCCTACGAGCAGTACTTC

size: NA
J: TRBJ2-2
V: TRBV5-1
length: 13
D: NA
CDR3: CASSLTGAGELFF
DNA: TGCGCCAGCAGCTTGACCGGGGCCGGGGAGCTGTTTTTT

size: NA
J: TRBJ1-2
V: TRBV10-2
length: 12
D: NA
CDR3: CASSEDRRGYTF
DNA: TGCGCCAGCAGTGAAGACCGCAGAGGCTACACCTTC

size: NA
J: TRBJ2-2
V: TRBV5-6
length: 16
D: TRBD1
CDR3: CASSAGGTGSTGELFF
DNA: TGTGCCAGCAGCGCCGGCGGGACAGGGAGCACCGGGGAGCTGTTTTTT

size: NA
J: TRBJ2-5
V: TRBV9
length: 16
D: TRBD1
CDR3: CASSVAIDRGQETQYF
DNA: TGTGCCAGCAGCGTAGCTATCGACAGGGGGCAAGAGACCCAGTACTTC

size: NA
J: TRBJ1-6
V: TRBV5-8
length: 15
D: TRBD1
CDR3: CASSPEQGRNSPLHF
DNA: TGTGCCAGCAGCCCAGAACAGGGGAGGAATTCACCCCTCCACTTT

size: once
J: TRBJ1-2
V: TRBV7-9
length: 15
D: NA
CDR3: CASSSDSGGSYGYTF
DNA: TGTGCCAGCAGCTCCGACAGCGGAGGCAGCTATGGCTACACCTTC

size: NA
J: TRBJ2-2
V: TRBV27
length: 15
D: NA
CDR3: CASSFDGTNTGELFF
DNA: TGTGCCAGCAGTTTTGATGGGACGAACACCGGGGAGCTGTTTTTT